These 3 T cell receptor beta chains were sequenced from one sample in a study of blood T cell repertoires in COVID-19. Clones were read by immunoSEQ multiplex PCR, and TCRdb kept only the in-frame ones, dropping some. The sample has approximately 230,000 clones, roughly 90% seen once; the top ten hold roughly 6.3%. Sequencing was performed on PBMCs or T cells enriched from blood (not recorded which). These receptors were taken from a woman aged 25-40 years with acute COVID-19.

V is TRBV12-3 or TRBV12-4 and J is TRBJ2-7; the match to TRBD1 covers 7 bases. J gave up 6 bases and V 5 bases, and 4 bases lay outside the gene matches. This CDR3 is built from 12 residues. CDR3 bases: TGTGCCAGCAGTCCGACAGGGATCGAGCAGTACTTC. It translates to CASSPTGIEQYF.

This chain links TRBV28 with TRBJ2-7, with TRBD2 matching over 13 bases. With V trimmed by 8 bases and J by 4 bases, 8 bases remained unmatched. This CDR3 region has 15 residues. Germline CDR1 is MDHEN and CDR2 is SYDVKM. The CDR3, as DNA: TGTGCCAGCTTAAAGACTAGCGGGAGGAAATACGAGCAGTACTTC. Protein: CASLKTSGRKYEQYF.

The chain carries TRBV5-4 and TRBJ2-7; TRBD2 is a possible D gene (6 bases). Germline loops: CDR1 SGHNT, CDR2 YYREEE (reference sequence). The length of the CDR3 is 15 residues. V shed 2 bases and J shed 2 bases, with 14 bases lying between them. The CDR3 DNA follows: TGTGCCAGCAGCTTTGGAGGGACCCCCACCTACGAGCAGTACTTC. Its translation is CASSFGGTPTYEQYF. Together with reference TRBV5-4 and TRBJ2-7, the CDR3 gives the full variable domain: ETGVTQSPTHLIKTRGQQVTLRCSSQSGHNTVSWYQQALGQGPQFIFQYYREEENGRGNFPPRFSGLQFPNYSSELNVNALELDDSALYLCASSFGGTPTYEQYFGPGTRLTVT.